These T cell receptor beta chains were read from a single sample in a study of CD8+CD57+ T cells in acquired aplastic anemia. TCRdb re-called the reads through MiXCR, storing one row per CDR3 protein. The sample has some 180,000 distinct CDR3 sequences; 40% to 55% are singletons. Sequenced sample: sorted CD4+, CD8+, or CD8+CD57+ T cells (not recorded which) from PBMCs. The receptor set was obtained from a human donor in good health. Both conserved end residues are part of each CDR3. The D gene is left open where the match is weak. Part of the rows lack a size; the others show once, few, many or a class for expanded clones.

abundance	v_gene	d_gene	j_gene	CDR3aa
NA	TRBV10-3	TRBD2	TRBJ2-3	CAISESAGGGRADTQYF
NA	TRBV19	TRBD1	TRBJ1-5	CASSAGQEYNQPQHF
many	TRBV28	TRBD1	TRBJ2-5	CASGGTGEETQYF
NA	TRBV5-6	TRBD1	TRBJ1-2	CASSWDRAGYTF
many	TRBV15	TRBD2	TRBJ2-2	CATSRGPAGGGGTGELFF
NA	TRBV7-9	NA	TRBJ1-2	CASSSQPTGSYGYTF
NA	TRBV9	NA	TRBJ1-6	CASSVSGSPLHF
NA	TRBV2	NA	TRBJ1-4	CASRDSVTNEKLAF
NA	TRBV24-1	NA	TRBJ2-1	CATSDRFGGKDNEQFF
many	TRBV20-1	NA	TRBJ2-3	CSARLRFGTDTQYF
once	TRBV19	NA	TRBJ2-7	CASSRLRGPYEQYF
many	TRBV7-8	TRBD2	TRBJ2-1	CASSRKREEREQFF
NA	TRBV10-3	TRBD1	TRBJ2-7	CAISDFTGQGAYEQYF
NA	TRBV15	NA	TRBJ1-1	CATSRDPGVNTEAFF
NA	TRBV15	NA	TRBJ1-4	CATSSGGVNEKLFF
NA	TRBV10-2	NA	TRBJ2-7	CASSSGMGLLYEQYF
NA	TRBV7-2	NA	TRBJ2-7	CASSLQRYRSYEQYF
NA	TRBV7-9	TRBD1	TRBJ2-7	CATAWTGDYEQYF
NA	TRBV20-1	NA	TRBJ2-7	CSARESSYEQYF
NA	TRBV10-2	TRBD1	TRBJ2-7	CASRGGGGLEQYF
many	TRBV9	TRBD2	TRBJ2-3	CASSQSSGRGIDTQYF
few	TRBV11-2	TRBD2	TRBJ2-1	CASSLGGWSSGSKNEQFF
few	TRBV3-1	TRBD1	TRBJ2-7	CASSRQGPTYEQYF
NA	TRBV10-1	NA	TRBJ1-2	CASSRQNYGYTF
NA	TRBV11-2	NA	TRBJ2-1	CASGFNTVYNEQFF
NA	TRBV12-5	NA	TRBJ1-1	CASGLVAGLGNTEAFF
many	TRBV24-1	NA	TRBJ2-4	CATKDKNIQYF
NA	TRBV19	NA	TRBJ2-7	CASSGNGSSTYEQYF
NA	TRBV9	TRBD1	TRBJ1-2	CASSVGGTGNYGYTF
NA	TRBV25-1	TRBD2	TRBJ2-3	CASSEGGGEDTQYF
NA	TRBV6-5	TRBD2	TRBJ2-7	CASSYGRVGDEQYF
NA	TRBV7-6	NA	TRBJ2-1	CASSREGGGPYEQFF
few	TRBV27	NA	TRBJ2-1	CASSNPRGQGRSEQFF
many	TRBV25-1	TRBD1	TRBJ1-1	CASRKRSGGLSTEAFF
NA	TRBV20-1	TRBD2	TRBJ2-1	CSAQRGSSYNEQFF
NA	TRBV11-2	NA	TRBJ2-3	CASSLDPGRSTDTQYF
many	TRBV12-3/TRBV12-4	NA	TRBJ2-7	CASTGRGQGDSGKHYEQYF
NA	TRBV19	NA	TRBJ2-5	CASSMGLETQYF
many	TRBV19	NA	TRBJ1-3	CASSIDSGNTIYF
NA	TRBV15	TRBD2	TRBJ2-3	CATRDREGTDTQYF
many	TRBV7-9	TRBD2	TRBJ2-3	CASRIGEGSDTQYF
many	TRBV2	TRBD2	TRBJ2-1	CASTNGRWGEQFF
NA	TRBV12-3/TRBV12-4	TRBD1	TRBJ1-5	CASSGDRGIVPQHF
many	TRBV2	NA	TRBJ2-5	CASRRDTDFPQYF
many	TRBV11-2	TRBD2	TRBJ2-1	CASSPDFTGTSGYNEQFF
once	TRBV20-1	TRBD1	TRBJ2-7	CSAPSGTGAYEQYF
NA	TRBV5-1	TRBD2	TRBJ2-1	CASSPETGGSSYNGQLF
many	TRBV7-3	TRBD2	TRBJ2-2	CASSGGTSHGELFF
many	TRBV24-1	NA	TRBJ1-5	CATSDSRGAKYSNQPQHF
NA	TRBV29-1	NA	TRBJ1-1	CSVAVRPEDTEAFF
few	TRBV9	NA	TRBJ1-3	CASSLRSSGNTIYF
NA	TRBV25-1	NA	TRBJ2-3	CASSEVGTDTQYF
NA	TRBV6-1	TRBD1	TRBJ1-5	CASRSGTANQPQHF
NA	TRBV12-3/TRBV12-4	NA	TRBJ2-2	CASRPSGTRVNTGELFF